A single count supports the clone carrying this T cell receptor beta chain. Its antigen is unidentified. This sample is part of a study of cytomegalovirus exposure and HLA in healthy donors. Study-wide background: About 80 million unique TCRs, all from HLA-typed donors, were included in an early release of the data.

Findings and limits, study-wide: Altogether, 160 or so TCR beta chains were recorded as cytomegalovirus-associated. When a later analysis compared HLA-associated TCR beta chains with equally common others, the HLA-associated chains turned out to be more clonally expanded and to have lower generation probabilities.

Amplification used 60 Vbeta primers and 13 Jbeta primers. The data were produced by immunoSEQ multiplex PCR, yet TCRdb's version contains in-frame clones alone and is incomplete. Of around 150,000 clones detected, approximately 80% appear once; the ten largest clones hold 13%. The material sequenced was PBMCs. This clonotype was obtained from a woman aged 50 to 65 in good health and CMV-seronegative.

As DNA, the CDR3 is TGTGCCATCAGTGAGTCGCTAGCGGGGGAAGAGACCCAGTACTTC. Translation gives CAISESLAGEETQYF. The chain is built from TRBV10-3 and TRBJ2-5; TRBD2 matches 10 bases. The germline V gene encodes CDR1 ENHRY and CDR2 SYGVKD. Trimming at V came to 0 bases and at J to 3 bases, leaving 1 base not matched to a gene. CDR3 length: 15 residues.